The sample holds many counts of the clone carrying this TCR beta chain. Its antigen is not known. Only patients with CD8+CD57+ cell expansion on flow cytometry were chosen for sequencing. Severe acquired aplastic anemia was diagnosed in all patients. Blood samples were obtained from patients who had received no prior therapy. The data belong to a study of CD8+CD57+ T cells in acquired aplastic anemia. Study-level information: When averaged, DNA from sorted CD4+ and CD8+ cells came to 3.2 ug.

Study-wide results and caveats: Both patients and controls carried the same twenty-nine CD8+ CDR3 sequences.

TCR beta VDJ and CDR3 profiles were obtained from a genomic DNA template. TCRdb re-called the reads with MiXCR, one entry per CDR3 protein. The table shows under 500,000 distinct CDR3 sequences, with roughly a third occurring only once. The length of the CDR3 is 15 residues. V was clipped by 4 bases and J by 5 bases, with 16 bases between them. Per the germline V gene, CDR1 is SGHRS and CDR2 is YFSETQ. This receptor was taken from a human donor with aplastic anemia. The chain has TRBV5-1 and TRBJ1-5, with D possibly TRBD1 on 6 matching bases. The sample consisted of sorted CD4+, CD8+, or CD8+CD57+ T cells (not recorded which) from PBMCs. The CDR3 loop is CASSAQGRPDQPQHF. In DNA form, the CDR3 reads TGCGCCAGCAGCGCACAGGGAAGGCCTGATCAGCCCCAGCATTTT.